This T cell receptor beta chain was documented in a study of T cell responses to AZD1222 COVID-19 vaccine. Study-level background: Researchers grouped second doses given at about 4 or about 12 weeks into one pool. Study results and caveats: Sampling that yielded the repertoires occurred only after the peak T cell response. Females made up more of the donors, who were largely white British, and clonal diversity may have come out too low. Baseline seropositivity characterized only 5 to 7 AZD1222 recipients.

CDR3 length: 13 amino acids. The J segment lost 0 bases and the V segment lost 8 bases, leaving 3 bases of the junction unmatched. Germline V CDR1 and CDR2: LNHDA, SQIVND (reference sequence). About this clone itself: What it binds is unknown.

The data were produced by immunoSEQ multiplex PCR, yet TCRdb's version contains in-frame clones alone and is incomplete. The data hold some 180,000 clones, with 80% to 90% observed a single time. This chain links TRBV19 with TRBJ1-1, with 7 bases aligning to TRBD1. The starting material was peripheral blood, obtained on day 0 of AZD1222 vaccination. This TCR was recovered from an adult in good health. CDR3 sequence reads: CASRGQMNTEAFF. In DNA form, the CDR3 reads TGTGCCAGTCGGGGACAGATGAACACTGAAGCTTTCTTT.